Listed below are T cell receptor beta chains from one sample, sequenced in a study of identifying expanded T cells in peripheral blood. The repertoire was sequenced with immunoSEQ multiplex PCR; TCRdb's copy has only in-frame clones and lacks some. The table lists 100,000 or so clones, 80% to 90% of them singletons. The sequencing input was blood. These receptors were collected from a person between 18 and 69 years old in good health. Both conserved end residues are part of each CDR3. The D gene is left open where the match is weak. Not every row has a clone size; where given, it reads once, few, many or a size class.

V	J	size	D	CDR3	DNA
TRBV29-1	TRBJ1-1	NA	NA	CSVNTQGRVTEAFF	TGCAGCGTCAATACCCAGGGGAGAGTGACTGAAGCTTTCTTT
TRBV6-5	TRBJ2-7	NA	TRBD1	CASSRTGPTYEQYF	TGTGCCAGCAGCCGGACAGGACCCACCTACGAGCAGTACTTC
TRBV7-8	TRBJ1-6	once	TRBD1	CASKNNRGGTLRSPLHF	TGTGCCAGCAAAAACAACAGGGGAGGCACCCTCCGTTCACCCCTCCACTTT
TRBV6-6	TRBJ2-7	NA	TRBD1	CASSYSTGQGLGTVSF	TGTGCCAGCAGTTACTCGACAGGGCAGGGCCTTGGGACCGTAAGCTTC
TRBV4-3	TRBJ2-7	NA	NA	CASSQDSPVSSYEQYF	TGCGCCAGCAGCCAAGATTCACCAGTTAGCTCCTACGAGCAGTACTTC
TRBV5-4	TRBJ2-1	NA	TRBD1	CASSIPGQPYNEQFF	TGTGCCAGCAGTATACCGGGACAGCCCTACAATGAGCAGTTCTTC
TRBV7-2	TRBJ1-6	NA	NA	CASSLRAGESPLHF	TGTGCCAGCAGCTTAAGGGCAGGGGAATCACCCCTCCACTTT
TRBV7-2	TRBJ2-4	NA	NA	CASSLGGYGGKNIQYF	TGTGCCAGCAGCTTAGGGGGGTATGGAGGAAAAAACATTCAGTACTTC
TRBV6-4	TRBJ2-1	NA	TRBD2	CASSESGGDYNEQFF	TGTGCCAGCAGTGAAAGCGGGGGGGACTACAATGAGCAGTTCTTC
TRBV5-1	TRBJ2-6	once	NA	CASSLTLNSGANVLTF	TGCGCCAGCAGCTTGACGTTAAACTCTGGGGCCAACGTCCTGACTTTC
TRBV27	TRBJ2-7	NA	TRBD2	CASSLAGGPYEQYF	TGTGCCAGCAGTTTAGCGGGGGGGCCTTACGAGCAGTACTTC
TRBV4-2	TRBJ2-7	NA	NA	CASSQDVGVRYEQYF	TGTGCCAGCAGCCAAGATGTGGGGGTCCGCTACGAGCAGTACTTC
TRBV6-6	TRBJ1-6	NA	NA	CASSHFPGGEDSPLHF	TGTGCCAGCAGCCACTTTCCGGGCGGGGAGGATTCACCCCTCCACTTT
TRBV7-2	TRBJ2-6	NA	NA	CASSFIGGPNHSGANVLTF	TGTGCCAGCAGCTTCATCGGGGGCCCGAACCACTCTGGGGCCAACGTCCTGACTTTC
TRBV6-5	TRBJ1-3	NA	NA	CASSYGPSSLGNTIYF	TGTGCCAGCAGTTACGGGCCCTCATCTCTCGGAAACACCATATATTTT
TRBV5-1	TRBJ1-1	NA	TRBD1	CASSPRQGVAEAFF	TGCGCCAGCAGCCCCCGGCAGGGGGTTGCTGAAGCTTTCTTT
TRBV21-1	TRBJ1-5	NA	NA	CASSKMSGLRAMRHQPQHF	TGTGCCAGCAGCAAAATGTCCGGTCTCAGGGCTATGCGGCATCAGCCCCAGCATTTT
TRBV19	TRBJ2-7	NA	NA	CASGPWDGEQYF	TGTGCCAGTGGCCCCTGGGATGGCGAGCAGTACTTC
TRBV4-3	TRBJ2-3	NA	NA	CASSQDRIRSQYF	TGCGCCAGCAGCCAAGATAGGATAAGGTCGCAGTATTTT
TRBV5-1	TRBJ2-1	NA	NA	CASSLGQNYNEQFF	TGCGCCAGCAGCTTGGGACAGAACTACAATGAGCAGTTCTTC
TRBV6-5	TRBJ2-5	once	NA	CASSYSTWLATQYF	TGTGCCAGCAGTTACTCGACCTGGTTGGCGACCCAGTACTTC
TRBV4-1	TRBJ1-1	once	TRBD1	CASSPKGDRAGPEAFF	TGCGCCAGCAGCCCAAAAGGGGACAGGGCTGGTCCCGAAGCTTTCTTT
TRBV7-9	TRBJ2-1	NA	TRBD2	CASSYSRTSGGFNEQFF	TGTGCCAGCAGCTATTCTAGGACTAGCGGGGGGTTCAATGAGCAGTTCTTC
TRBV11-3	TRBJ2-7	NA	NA	CASSVGDATYEQYF	TGTGCCAGCAGCGTAGGGGACGCCACCTACGAGCAGTACTTC
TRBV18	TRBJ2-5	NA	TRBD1	CASSPRGPETQYF	TGTGCCAGCTCACCAAGGGGGCCAGAGACCCAGTACTTC
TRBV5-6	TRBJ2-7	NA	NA	CASSPGEGAVYEQYF	TGTGCCAGCAGTCCGGGGGAGGGGGCAGTTTACGAGCAGTACTTC
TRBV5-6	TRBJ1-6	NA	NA	CASSWTVNNSPLHF	TGTGCCAGCAGCTGGACAGTAAATAATTCACCCCTCCACTTT
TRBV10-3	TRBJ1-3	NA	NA	CAISDLQGTSSGNTIYF	TGTGCCATCAGTGATTTACAGGGAACCTCCTCTGGAAACACCATATATTTT
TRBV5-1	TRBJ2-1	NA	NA	CASSFSYNEQFF	TGCGCCAGCAGCTTCTCATACAATGAGCAGTTCTTC
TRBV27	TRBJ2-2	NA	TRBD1	CASSLSHEDRWNTGELFF	TGTGCCAGCAGTTTATCCCACGAGGACAGGTGGAACACCGGGGAGCTGTTTTTT
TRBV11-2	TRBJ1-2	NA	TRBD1	CASSLRTGGRKISMGYTF	TGTGCCAGCAGCTTAAGGACAGGGGGCCGGAAGATTTCTATGGGCTACACCTTC
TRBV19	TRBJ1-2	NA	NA	CASRDNANYGYTF	TGTGCCAGTAGGGACAACGCTAACTATGGCTACACCTTC
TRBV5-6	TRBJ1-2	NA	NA	CASSLGDYYGYTF	TGTGCCAGCAGCTTGGGGGATTACTATGGCTACACCTTC
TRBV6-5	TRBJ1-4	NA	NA	CASSYGQADNEKLFF	TGTGCCAGCAGTTACGGGCAGGCGGACAATGAAAAACTGTTTTTT